These 10 T cell receptor beta chains originate from one sample sequenced in a study of CD8+ T cells in alopecia areata. After isolation, RNA underwent reverse transcription to generate cDNA as the sequencing template. Profiling relied on immunoSEQ multiplex PCR, and the TCRdb table lists in-frame clones only, not all of them. The data hold approximately 180,000 clones, with approximately 52% observed a single time. The treatment denotes: oral pan-JAK inhibitor, 5-10 mg twice daily. The sequencing used CD4+ T cells sorted from blood, collected at roughly week 58, from a patient treated with tofacitinib. Source of these receptors: a human donor with alopecia areata.

V gene TRBV25-1 combines with J gene TRBJ2-1; the D call may be TRBD1 or TRBD2 (5 bases each). The V end lost 6 bases, the J end lost 5 bases, and 17 bases lay between the germline ends. Germline CDR1 MGHDK, CDR2 SYGVNS. The CDR3 totals 15 residues. CDR3 in DNA: TGTGCCAGCAGCGACCCCCCAAGGGGAGACAATGAGCAGTTCTTC. This translates into CASSDPPRGDNEQFF.

The chain has TRBV19 and TRBJ2-1, with D possibly being TRBD1 (7 bases). The CDR3 is 15 amino acids. Between the trimmed V and J ends, which lost 7 bases and 6 bases, there was a span of 19 bases. Germline V gene sequence: CDR1 LNHDA, CDR2 SQIVND (reference sequence). The CDR3 loop is CASNPGQGGPNEQFF. In DNA form, the CDR3 reads TGTGCCAGTAACCCTGGGCAGGGGGGCCCCAATGAGCAGTTCTTC.

This clone was observed a few times. The genes are TRBV5-1 and TRBJ1-4; the D is unclear. The V end lost 0 bases, the J end lost 3 bases, and 6 bases lay between the germline ends. The CDR3 spans 14 residues. Germline V CDR1 and CDR2: SGHRS, YFSETQ. The CDR3 nucleotides are TGCGCCAGCAGCTTGGGGGTGTCTAATGAAAAACTGTTTTTT. Its protein product is CASSLGVSNEKLFF.

DNA of the CDR3: TGTGCCAGTAGTCCAAGAGCGAGACAGGGGAATTCACCCCTCCACTTT. This gives the protein CASSPRARQGNSPLHF. The J gene is TRBJ1-6, the V gene TRBV19; TRBD1 matches at 8 bases. The CDR3 has 16 residues. The V segment lost 5 bases and the J segment 7 bases; nucleotides outside the gene matches: 10. Germline V lookup: CDR1 LNHDA, CDR2 SQIVND (reference sequence). The full variable domain, rest sourced from reference TRBV19 and TRBJ1-6, is DGGITQSPKYLFRKEGQNVTLSCEQNLNHDAMYWYRQDPGQGLRLIYYSQIVNDFQKGDIAEGYSVSREKKESFPLTVTSAQKNPTAFYLCASSPRARQGNSPLHFGNGTRLTVT.

The V gene is TRBV30, the J gene TRBJ2-1; perhaps D is TRBD1 or TRBD2 (5 bases each). CDR1 is GTSNPN, CDR2 SVGIG, per germline (reference sequence). CDR3 length: 13 amino acids. V gave up 3 bases and J gave up 3 bases, with 9 bases separating them. CDR3 nucleotides: TGTGCCTGGAGCCGGGGCCTCTACAATGAGCAGTTCTTC. It is translated as CAWSRGLYNEQFF.

The chain is built from TRBV6-5 and TRBJ1-4; no reliable D call. CDR1 and CDR2 from the germline V gene are MNHEY and SVGAGI. V was pared by 5 bases and J by 13 bases, with 17 bases between. The CDR3 consists of 13 residues. The CDR3: CASSDGRLLTLFF. The CDR3 coding sequence is TGTGCCAGCAGTGACGGGAGGCTATTAACACTGTTTTTT.

Many counts were recorded for this clone. The genes are TRBV18 and TRBJ1-6, with D possibly matching TRBD1 (5 bases). Trimming stripped 0 bases from V and 6 bases from J, with 15 bases between. There are 17 residues in the CDR3. CDR1 KGHSH and CDR2 LQKENI come from the germline V gene. Written as DNA, the CDR3 is TGTGCCAGCTCACCACCTGGGGTTCTGGGGGTTAATTCACCCCTCCACTTT. Its translation: CASSPPGVLGVNSPLHF.

The chain is built from TRBV19 and TRBJ1-2; tentatively, D is TRBD1 (5 bases). Germline CDR1 reads LNHDA; CDR2 reads SQIVND (reference sequence). This CDR3 has 14 residues. Trimming shortened V by 1 base and J by 3 bases, and 9 bases separated the two germline ends. The CDR3 reads CASSIGRTHYGYTF. The CDR3 coding sequence is TGTGCCAGTAGTATAGGCAGGACACACTATGGCTACACCTTC.

The rearrangement uses TRBV30 and TRBJ1-5; D is unresolved. The CDR3 totals 14 residues. V lost 2 bases and J lost 0, with 8 bases in between. Germline values: CDR1 GTSNPN, CDR2 SVGIG (reference sequence). CDR3 in amino acids: CAWSPQVSNQPQHF. Written as DNA, the CDR3 is TGTGCCTGGAGTCCTCAGGTTAGCAATCAGCCCCAGCATTTT. Full variable domain (missing parts from reference TRBV30 and TRBJ1-5): SQTIHQWPATLVQPVGSPLSLECTVEGTSNPNLYWYRQAAGRGLQLLFYSVGIGQISSEVPQNLSASRPQDRQFILSSKKLLLSDSGFYLCAWSPQVSNQPQHFGDGTRLSIL.

The chain combines TRBV29-1 with TRBJ2-3, with 10 positions matching TRBD2. The CDR3 is 17 amino acids. From germline, CDR1 is SQVTM and CDR2 ANQGSEA. V lost 7 bases to trimming and J lost 3 bases; unmatched junction nucleotides: 16. In DNA, the CDR3 is TGCAGCGCCCACGGGGTAGCGGGGGGAGGCGGTACAGATACGCAGTATTTT. It is translated as CSAHGVAGGGGTDTQYF.